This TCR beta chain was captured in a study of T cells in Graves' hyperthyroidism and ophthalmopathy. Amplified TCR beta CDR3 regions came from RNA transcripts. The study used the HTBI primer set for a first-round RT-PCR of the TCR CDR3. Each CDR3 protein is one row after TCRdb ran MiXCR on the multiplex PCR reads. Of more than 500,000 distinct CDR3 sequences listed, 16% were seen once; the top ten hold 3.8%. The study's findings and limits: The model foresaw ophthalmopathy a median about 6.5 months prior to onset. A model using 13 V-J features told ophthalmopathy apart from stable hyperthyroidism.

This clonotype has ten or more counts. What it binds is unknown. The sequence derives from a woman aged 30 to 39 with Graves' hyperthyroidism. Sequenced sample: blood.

In DNA, the CDR3 is TGTGCCAGCAGTTCACGCGGACAGCTAGGAAGCTACGAGCAGTACTTC. Translation: CASSSRGQLGSYEQYF. The chain has TRBV28 and TRBJ2-7; D perhaps matches TRBD1 (6 bases). The CDR3 is made up of 16 amino acids. With 4 bases removed from V and 3 bases from J, the gap between germline ends came to 19 bases. Germline values: CDR1 MDHEN, CDR2 SYDVKM.